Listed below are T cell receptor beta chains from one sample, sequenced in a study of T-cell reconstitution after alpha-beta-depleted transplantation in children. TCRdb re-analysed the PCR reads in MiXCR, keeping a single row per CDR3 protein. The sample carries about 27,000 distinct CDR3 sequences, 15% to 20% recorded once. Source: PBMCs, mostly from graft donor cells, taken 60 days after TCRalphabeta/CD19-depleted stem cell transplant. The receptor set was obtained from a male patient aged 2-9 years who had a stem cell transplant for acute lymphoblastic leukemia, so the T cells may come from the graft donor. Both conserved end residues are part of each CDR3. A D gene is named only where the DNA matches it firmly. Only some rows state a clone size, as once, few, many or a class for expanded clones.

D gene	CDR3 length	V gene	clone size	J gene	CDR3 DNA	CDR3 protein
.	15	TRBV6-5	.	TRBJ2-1	TGTGCCAGCAGTTACGGGAGCAACTCCTACAATGAGCAGTTCTTC	CASSYGSNSYNEQFF
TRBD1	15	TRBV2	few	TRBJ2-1	TGTGCCAGCAGTGACGTCAGGACAGGCTACAATGAGCAGTTCTTC	CASSDVRTGYNEQFF
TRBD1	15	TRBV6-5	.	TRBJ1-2	TGTGCCAGCAGTTACGTCTCCGGGACAGTCTATGGCTACACCTTC	CASSYVSGTVYGYTF
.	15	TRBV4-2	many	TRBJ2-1	TGTGCCAGCAGCCTCTCCCGAAGCGCCTACAATGAGCAGTTCTTC	CASSLSRSAYNEQFF
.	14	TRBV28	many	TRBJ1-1	TGTGCCAGCACATTGGATCAGATGAACACTGAAGCTTTCTTT	CASTLDQMNTEAFF
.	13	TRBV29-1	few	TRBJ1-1	TGCAGCGTTTGGATCCTCCAGAACACTGAAGCTTTCTTT	CSVWILQNTEAFF
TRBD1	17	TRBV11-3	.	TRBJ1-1	TGTGCCAGCAGCTTAGAAGGGACAGGAGCCTTCAACACTGAAGCTTTCTTT	CASSLEGTGAFNTEAFF
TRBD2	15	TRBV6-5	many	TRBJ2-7	TGTGCCAGCAGCCCGTCGTGGGAGGGCCGTAACGAGCAGTACTTC	CASSPSWEGRNEQYF
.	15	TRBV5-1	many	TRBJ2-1	TGCGCCAGCAGCTTGGGTGGGGGGGCCCGCAATGAGCAGTTCTTC	CASSLGGGARNEQFF
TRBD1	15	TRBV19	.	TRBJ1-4	TGTGCCAGTAGTATCGCCGGGACAGGCGGTGAAAAACTGTTTTTT	CASSIAGTGGEKLFF
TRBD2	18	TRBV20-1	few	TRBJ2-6	TGCAGTGCCACCCAGTTCCCAGCGGGGTCTTCTGGGGCCAACGTCCTGACTTTC	CSATQFPAGSSGANVLTF
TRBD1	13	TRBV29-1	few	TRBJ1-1	TGCAGCGGGATGACAGGGGTTAACACTGAAGCTTTCTTT	CSGMTGVNTEAFF
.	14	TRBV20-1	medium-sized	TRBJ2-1	TGCAGTGCTCTTGACGGACGGTCCTACAATGAGCAGTTCTTC	CSALDGRSYNEQFF
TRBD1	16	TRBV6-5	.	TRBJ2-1	TGTGCCAGCAGTTACTCGGGACAGGGGGCCTACAATGAGCAGTTCTTC	CASSYSGQGAYNEQFF
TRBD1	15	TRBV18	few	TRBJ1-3	TGTGCCAGCTCACCGCAGGGGGACTCTGGAAACACCATATATTTT	CASSPQGDSGNTIYF
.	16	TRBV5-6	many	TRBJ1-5	TGTGCCAGCAGCTTGGCCTCTGGGGCACTAAATCAGCCCCAGCATTTT	CASSLASGALNQPQHF
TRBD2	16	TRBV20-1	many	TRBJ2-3	TGCAGTGCTAGATTGCCAGCGGGAGGAAAGGAAGATACGCAGTATTTT	CSARLPAGGKEDTQYF
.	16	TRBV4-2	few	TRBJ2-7	TGTGCCAGCAGCCGGGAGAGGGGGGTTAGCTCCTACGAGCAGTACTTC	CASSRERGVSSYEQYF
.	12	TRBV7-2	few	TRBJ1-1	TGTGCCAGCAGCTTAGTCGTCACTGAAGCTTTCTTT	CASSLVVTEAFF
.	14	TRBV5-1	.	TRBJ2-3	TGCGCCAGCAGCTGGGTGGGGTACACAGATACGCAGTATTTT	CASSWVGYTDTQYF
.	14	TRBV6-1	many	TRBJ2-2	TGTGCCAGCAGTGAAGTCGGATACACCGGGGAGCTGTTTTTT	CASSEVGYTGELFF
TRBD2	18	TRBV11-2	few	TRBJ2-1	TGTGCCAGCAGCTTAGTACCGGCTAGCGGACGTATGCTCAATGAGCAGTTCTTC	CASSLVPASGRMLNEQFF
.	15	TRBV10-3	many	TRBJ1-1	TGTGCCATCAGTGAGCCGGGAAGGGTAAACACTGAAGCTTTCTTT	CAISEPGRVNTEAFF
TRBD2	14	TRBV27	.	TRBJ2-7	TGTGCCAGTCAAACGACTAGCGGATCCTACGAGCAGTACTTC	CASQTTSGSYEQYF
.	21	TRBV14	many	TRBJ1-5	TGTGCCAGCAGCCAAGATCGGGTAGGGGATGATTTCGGTTTGCATCGTCAGCCCCAGCATTTT	CASSQDRVGDDFGLHRQPQHF
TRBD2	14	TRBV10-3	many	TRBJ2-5	TGTGCCATCAGCGACAGGACTAGCGAAGAGACCCAGTACTTC	CAISDRTSEETQYF
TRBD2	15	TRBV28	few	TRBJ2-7	TGTGCCAGCAGTCCTAGCGGGGTGACGGCCTACGAGCAGTACTTC	CASSPSGVTAYEQYF
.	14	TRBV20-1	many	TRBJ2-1	TGCAGTGCTGCCGACAGATTACACTACAATGAGCAGTTCTTC	CSAADRLHYNEQFF
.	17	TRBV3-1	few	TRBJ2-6	TGTGCCAGCAGCCAGTTGACAGGTGCCTCAGGGGCCAACGTCCTGACTTTC	CASSQLTGASGANVLTF
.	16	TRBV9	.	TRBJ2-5	TGTGCCAGCAGCGTAGAACCCGGGGGAACCCGGGAGACCCAGTACTTC	CASSVEPGGTRETQYF